A selection of T cell receptor beta chains follows, all from one sample in a study of post-analysis software for immune sequencing data. TCRdb recomputed calls from the PCR reads with MiXCR, one row per CDR3 protein. The table includes 600,000 to 750,000 distinct CDR3 sequences, approximately 59% detected once. Input material: blood. These receptors were collected from a girl aged 2-10 years with multiple sclerosis. Each CDR3 is given without its conserved first and last residue. Each record gives: D gene, V gene, J gene, CDR3 protein. The D gene is left open where the match is weak.

TRBD2	TRBV12-3/TRBV12-4	TRBJ2-1	ASRPSGTGSYNEQF
TRBD1	TRBV12-3/TRBV12-4	TRBJ1-1	ASSLGQVQRAF
-	TRBV20-1	TRBJ2-1	SAGDFLTYNEQF
-	TRBV20-1	TRBJ2-3	SARDVGGANTQY
-	TRBV29-1	TRBJ2-7	SVEDTSYEQY
-	TRBV3-1	TRBJ2-1	ASSQGHAVAEQF
-	TRBV29-1	TRBJ1-2	SVEWQLDGYT
-	TRBV4-3	TRBJ2-1	ASSQDLRDWGGSSYNEQF
TRBD1	TRBV7-2	TRBJ2-7	ASSPTGGTSYEQY
-	TRBV7-8	TRBJ2-2	ASSLLGGRAGELF
TRBD1	TRBV12-3/TRBV12-4	TRBJ2-3	ASHTDRGYTDTQY
-	TRBV2	TRBJ2-3	ASRGKSGAPTDTQY
TRBD2	TRBV12-3/TRBV12-4	TRBJ2-1	ASSPGGPYNEQF
TRBD1	TRBV6-1	TRBJ2-3	ASSGGQGAADTQY
-	TRBV5-1	TRBJ2-3	ASSLSPPADTQY
-	TRBV25-1	TRBJ2-5	ASSEFLAVETQY
TRBD2	TRBV6-2/TRBV6-3	TRBJ2-3	ASSYRDLAGPHTDTQY
TRBD1	TRBV7-8	TRBJ2-3	ASSLVRTGFTDTQY
TRBD2	TRBV11-2	TRBJ2-1	ASSSLQLAASYNEQF
TRBD1	TRBV29-1	TRBJ1-4	SVEPGQGEKLF
-	TRBV4-1	TRBJ2-1	ASSQDRADEQF
-	TRBV6-5	TRBJ2-3	ASSRVISTDTQY
TRBD1	TRBV2	TRBJ2-5	ASSEPRTGVGQETQY
-	TRBV12-3/TRBV12-4	TRBJ2-6	ASSFSFSLQGSGANVLT
-	TRBV12-3/TRBV12-4	TRBJ1-6	ASSFMVGRDSPLH
-	TRBV6-2/TRBV6-3	TRBJ2-1	TIQNYLRGEQF
TRBD1	TRBV18	TRBJ2-7	ASARDRGLYEQY
TRBD2	TRBV4-1	TRBJ2-3	ASSQGRASGREAQY
TRBD2	TRBV5-5	TRBJ2-1	ASSPGLASMNEQF
TRBD2	TRBV5-1	TRBJ2-1	ASSLTTGTSGSYNEQF
TRBD1	TRBV5-6	TRBJ2-2	ASSPDRAGTGELF
-	TRBV7-9	TRBJ2-5	ASSSWGRRYPKETQY
-	TRBV27	TRBJ2-1	ASGFLNRGGYNEQF
-	TRBV5-1	TRBJ2-5	ASSLQAEETQY
-	TRBV7-2	TRBJ1-2	ASSPRNGGYT
-	TRBV7-2	TRBJ1-5	ASSLPRVGYSNQPQH
TRBD1	TRBV7-2	TRBJ1-1	ASSFRGEGTEAF
TRBD2	TRBV11-2	TRBJ2-1	ASSLGLAEAQQF
-	TRBV20-1	TRBJ2-7	SAREWGYEQY
-	TRBV10-3	TRBJ2-5	AISGGGAEETQY
-	TRBV29-1	TRBJ2-1	SVLGPGIDNEQF
-	TRBV12-5	TRBJ2-1	ASGLPGRPGVNEQF
TRBD2	TRBV5-5	TRBJ2-5	ASSLGLGLAGETQY
-	TRBV7-2	TRBJ2-1	ASSLAGASHNEQF
TRBD1	TRBV29-1	TRBJ2-1	SVEDRGNYNEQF
-	TRBV6-5	TRBJ1-2	ASSYGTDGNYGYT
-	TRBV7-2	TRBJ2-3	ASSLGAYLNTDTQY
TRBD2	TRBV7-9	TRBJ2-3	ASSQSGGLTDTQY
-	TRBV6-5	TRBJ1-2	ASSYNGRSYGYT
-	TRBV4-2	TRBJ2-1	ASSYTEGNEQF
-	TRBV5-1	TRBJ1-2	ASSFDILGGYGYT
-	TRBV13	TRBJ2-4	ASSSGPTLAKNIQY
-	TRBV12-3/TRBV12-4	TRBJ2-5	ASSSLGEETQY
TRBD1	TRBV29-1	TRBJ2-6	SAYQGRGPGANVLT
-	TRBV14	TRBJ2-3	ASRGAVWDTQY
-	TRBV5-6	TRBJ2-7	ASSRGPRTYEQY
-	TRBV11-2	TRBJ2-1	ASSLDLGSSYYNEQF